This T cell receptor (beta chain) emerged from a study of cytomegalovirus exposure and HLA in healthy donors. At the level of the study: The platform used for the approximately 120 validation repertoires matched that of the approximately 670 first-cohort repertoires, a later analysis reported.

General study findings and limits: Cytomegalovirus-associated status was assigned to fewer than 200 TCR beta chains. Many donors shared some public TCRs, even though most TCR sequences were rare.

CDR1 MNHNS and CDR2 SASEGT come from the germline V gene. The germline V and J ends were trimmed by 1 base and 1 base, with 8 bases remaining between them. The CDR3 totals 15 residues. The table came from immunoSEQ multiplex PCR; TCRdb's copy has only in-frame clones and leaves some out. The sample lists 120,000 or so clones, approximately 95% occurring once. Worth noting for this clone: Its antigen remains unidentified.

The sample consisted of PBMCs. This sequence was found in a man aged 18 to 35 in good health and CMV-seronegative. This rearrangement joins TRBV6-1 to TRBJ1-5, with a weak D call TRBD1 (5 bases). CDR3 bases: TGTGCCAGCAGTGAAGGGTGGGGCAGCAATCAGCCCCAGCATTTT. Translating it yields CASSEGWGSNQPQHF.